Listed below are T cell receptor beta chains from one sample, sequenced in a study of beta chain features in type 1 diabetes. Sequencing was performed with immunoSEQ multiplex PCR; in TCRdb, only in-frame clones are kept and a portion is missing. In the table there are around 710,000 clones, around 12% of which are singletons. The specimen was naive CD4+ T cells from blood. The receptors come from a man aged 25 to 45 with type 1 diabetes. CDR3s include the opening cysteine and the closing phenylalanine or tryptophan. Each record gives: CDR3 length, V gene, D gene, J gene, clone size, CDR3 DNA, CDR3 protein. A D gene is named only where the DNA matches it firmly. Some rows mark clone size as missing; the rest say once, few, many or name a class of expanded clone.

15	TRBV6-4	-	TRBJ2-3	-	TGTGCCAGCAGTGTTGGGGCTCTGGGTACAGATACGCAGTATTTT	CASSVGALGTDTQYF
15	TRBV4-3	TRBD1	TRBJ1-1	-	TGCGCCAGCAGCCCCGACAGGGGGATTTTGACTGAAGCTTTCTTT	CASSPDRGILTEAFF
16	TRBV28	-	TRBJ1-4	few	TGTGCCAGCAGTTCCCTGCGGGGTGCCAGTAATGAAAAACTGTTTTTT	CASSSLRGASNEKLFF
14	TRBV5-1	-	TRBJ2-2	-	TGCGCCAGCAGCTTGGCTAGCGAGTACGGGGAGCTGTTTTTT	CASSLASEYGELFF
17	TRBV28	-	TRBJ1-3	few	TGTGCCAGCAGTCCTATGACAGGCACTTACTCTGGAAACACCATATATTTT	CASSPMTGTYSGNTIYF
14	TRBV7-2	TRBD2	TRBJ2-7	-	TGTGCCAGCAGCATAAGCGGGGGTACCTACGAGCAGTACTTC	CASSISGGTYEQYF
13	TRBV29-1	-	TRBJ1-4	-	TGCAGCGTACTGGATCAGGGTAGTGAAAAACTGTTTTTT	CSVLDQGSEKLFF
15	TRBV6-5	TRBD2	TRBJ2-3	-	TGTGCCAGCAGTCTACTAGCGGGGGGAGCAGATACGCAGTATTTT	CASSLLAGGADTQYF
13	TRBV30	TRBD1	TRBJ2-4	-	TGTGCCTGGAGTTCGGGGCAGGGGGCCATGAAGTACTTC	CAWSSGQGAMKYF
15	TRBV7-2	TRBD1	TRBJ1-2	-	TGTGCCAGCAGCTTGGGACAGGGGGCGGGCTATGGCTACACCTTC	CASSLGQGAGYGYTF
14	TRBV6-5	-	TRBJ1-4	few	TGTGCCAGCAGTGAGGGGCAGGGGAAGCAAAAACTGTTTTTT	CASSEGQGKQKLFF
14	TRBV19	-	TRBJ2-1	few	TGTGCCAGTAGTATACAGATCTCCTACAATGAGCAGTTCTTC	CASSIQISYNEQFF
13	TRBV7-9	-	TRBJ2-2	few	TGTGCCAGCAGCTTAGTTACCACCGGGGAGCTGTTTTTT	CASSLVTTGELFF
14	TRBV2	-	TRBJ1-2	few	TGTGCCAGCAGTGAAGAGTCAGCAAACTATGGCTACACCTTC	CASSEESANYGYTF
15	TRBV7-8	-	TRBJ1-5	-	TGTGCCAGCAGCTTAGCTGCAGGGAACAATCAGCCCCAGCATTTT	CASSLAAGNNQPQHF
13	TRBV6-6	-	TRBJ1-2	few	TGTGCCAGCAGAGAAACAGGGCTCCATGGCTACACCTTC	CASRETGLHGYTF
15	TRBV10-3	-	TRBJ1-6	few	TGTGCCATCAGTGGGAATCGGAGGGAGAATTCACCCCTCCACTTT	CAISGNRRENSPLHF
11	TRBV29-1	-	TRBJ2-3	few	TGCAGCGCCGACCGCTCGGATACGCAGTATTTT	CSADRSDTQYF
12	TRBV7-2	-	TRBJ1-5	-	TGTGCCAGCAGCGCAAGGGATCAGCCCCAGCATTTT	CASSARDQPQHF
18	TRBV5-1	-	TRBJ2-7	few	TGCGCCAGCAGCCCTGGTGGCACCTCCTACTCATTGGGCTACGAGCAGTACTTC	CASSPGGTSYSLGYEQYF
16	TRBV9	TRBD2	TRBJ2-1	-	TGTGCCAGCACCGTGGGCGGGAGCAGCTCCTACAATGAGCAGTTCTTC	CASTVGGSSSYNEQFF
11	TRBV29-1	-	TRBJ1-2	-	TGCAGCGTTGAATGGGGATATGGCTACACCTTC	CSVEWGYGYTF
15	TRBV29-1	TRBD1	TRBJ2-4	few	TGCAGCGTCCAGAAGGGACAGCTAGCCAAAAACATTCAGTACTTC	CSVQKGQLAKNIQYF
17	TRBV13	TRBD1	TRBJ2-7	few	TGTGCCAGCAGTTATATCCCGGGACAGGGCCTAACCTACGAGCAGTACTTC	CASSYIPGQGLTYEQYF
18	TRBV4-3	-	TRBJ1-3	-	TGCGCCAGCAGCCAAGAAAGAGTGGGGGTATTCTCTGGAAACACCATATATTTT	CASSQERVGVFSGNTIYF
12	TRBV2	-	TRBJ2-5	-	TGTGCCAGCAATAGAGCGCGGGAGACCCAGTACTTC	CASNRARETQYF
15	TRBV5-1	TRBD1	TRBJ1-2	-	TGCGCCAGCAGCAAGGGACAGGGGGCCGACTATGGCTACACCTTC	CASSKGQGADYGYTF
17	TRBV4-3	TRBD1	TRBJ2-2	-	TGCGCCAGCAGCCAACTACCGGACAGGGGGGACACCGGGGAGCTGTTTTTT	CASSQLPDRGDTGELFF
15	TRBV13	-	TRBJ2-4	many	TGTGCCAGCAGCTTAGCGGGGGCCGGTGAAAACATTCAGTACTTC	CASSLAGAGENIQYF
14	TRBV7-2	-	TRBJ1-6	-	TGTGCCAGCACCCGGGGCGACCCGAATTCACCCCTCCACTTT	CASTRGDPNSPLHF
16	TRBV5-1	TRBD2	TRBJ2-1	-	TGCGCCAGCAGCTCCCGACTAGCGGGGGGGCACAATGAGCAGTTCTTC	CASSSRLAGGHNEQFF
13	TRBV30	-	TRBJ2-5	-	TGTGCCTGGAGTCGGGACACTAAAGAGACCCAGTACTTC	CAWSRDTKETQYF
13	TRBV7-9	-	TRBJ2-7	few	TGTGCCAGCAGCTTTACTCAGGGCTACGAGCAGTACTTC	CASSFTQGYEQYF
14	TRBV27	TRBD1	TRBJ2-5	-	TGTGCCAGCAGACAGACAGGGGGCTGGGAGACCCAGTACTTC	CASRQTGGWETQYF
16	TRBV4-3	TRBD1	TRBJ2-4	few	TGCGCCAGCAGCCTAGGGACAGGGCCCTCCAAAAACATTCAGTACTTC	CASSLGTGPSKNIQYF
15	TRBV11-2	TRBD1	TRBJ2-1	few	TGTGCCAGCAGCGGTACGGGACAGGGAAACAATGAGCAGTTCTTC	CASSGTGQGNNEQFF
13	TRBV7-9	TRBD1	TRBJ2-7	-	TGTGCCAGCAGCTCCCGGCAGGGGGTACAGCAGTACTTC	CASSSRQGVQQYF
12	TRBV29-1	TRBD2	TRBJ2-5	-	TGCAGCGTCTTCGGGGGGCAAGAGACCCAGTACTTC	CSVFGGQETQYF
14	TRBV5-1	-	TRBJ2-5	few	TGCGCCAGCACCCCCGGGACAAGCCAAGAGACCCAGTACTTC	CASTPGTSQETQYF
15	TRBV5-1	-	TRBJ2-6	-	TGCGCCAGCAGGCCGGCCGACTCTGGGGCCAACGTCCTGACTTTC	CASRPADSGANVLTF
11	TRBV28	-	TRBJ2-2	-	TGTGCCAGCTCAAACACCGGGGAGCTGTTTTTT	CASSNTGELFF
12	TRBV5-1	-	TRBJ1-1	few	TGCGCCAGCAGCTTAGAGGGGTTAGAAGCTTTCTTT	CASSLEGLEAFF
13	TRBV5-1	-	TRBJ2-3	-	TGCGCCAGCAGCGCGGACACTACAGATACGCAGTATTTT	CASSADTTDTQYF
14	TRBV7-2	-	TRBJ2-7	-	TGTGCCAGCAGCTTAGCGGAGAGATACTACGAGCAGTACTTC	CASSLAERYYEQYF
16	TRBV19	-	TRBJ1-5	few	TGTGCCAGTAGTACTATAAAAGGGAGGGGGGATCAGCCCCAGCATTTT	CASSTIKGRGDQPQHF
14	TRBV7-8	-	TRBJ2-5	few	TGTGCCAGCAGCTTAGCAGAGTACCAAGAGACCCAGTACTTC	CASSLAEYQETQYF
11	TRBV20-1	-	TRBJ2-7	few	TGCAGTGCAGAAAGGGGCTACGAGCAGTACTTC	CSAERGYEQYF
14	TRBV2	TRBD1	TRBJ2-7	-	TGTGCCAGCAGCCGACAGGGGGCGCGCAACGAGCAGTACTTC	CASSRQGARNEQYF
16	TRBV5-1	TRBD2	TRBJ2-7	-	TGCGCCAGCAGTACCGGGACTAGCGGGGGGACCGGCGAGCAGTACTTC	CASSTGTSGGTGEQYF
15	TRBV4-3	-	TRBJ2-6	-	TGCGCCAGCAGCCAAGCGGGCTCTGGGGCCAACGTCCTGACTTTC	CASSQAGSGANVLTF
13	TRBV14	-	TRBJ2-3	few	TGTGCCAGCAGCAGGGACCCCACAGATACGCAGTATTTT	CASSRDPTDTQYF
18	TRBV5-4	-	TRBJ2-3	-	TGTGCCAGCAGCTTCGGAGCGGATCCTAGCTCGGGCACAGATACGCAGTATTTT	CASSFGADPSSGTDTQYF
12	TRBV7-9	-	TRBJ1-3	-	TGTGCCAGCAGCCCACAAGGTTACACCATATATTTT	CASSPQGYTIYF
14	TRBV4-3	-	TRBJ1-4	few	TGCGCCAGCAGCCAAGGACAGGTTAATGAAAAACTGTTTTTT	CASSQGQVNEKLFF
16	TRBV9	TRBD2	TRBJ2-3	once	TGTGCCAGCAGCGTAGGGACTAGCGTTTTCACAGATACGCAGTATTTT	CASSVGTSVFTDTQYF
14	TRBV25-1	TRBD1	TRBJ1-2	-	TGTGCCAGCAGTGGACAGGGGGCGAGACGTGGCTACACCTTC	CASSGQGARRGYTF
13	TRBV10-3	-	TRBJ1-2	-	TGTGCCATCAGTGAGTCCTACCACTATGGCTACACCTTC	CAISESYHYGYTF
13	TRBV6-1	-	TRBJ1-5	few	TGTGCCAGCAGCGAGGGGGAAGGACAGCCCCAGCATTTT	CASSEGEGQPQHF
13	TRBV9	-	TRBJ2-3	few	TGTGCCAGCAGGGGGTGGAGCACAGATACGCAGTATTTT	CASRGWSTDTQYF